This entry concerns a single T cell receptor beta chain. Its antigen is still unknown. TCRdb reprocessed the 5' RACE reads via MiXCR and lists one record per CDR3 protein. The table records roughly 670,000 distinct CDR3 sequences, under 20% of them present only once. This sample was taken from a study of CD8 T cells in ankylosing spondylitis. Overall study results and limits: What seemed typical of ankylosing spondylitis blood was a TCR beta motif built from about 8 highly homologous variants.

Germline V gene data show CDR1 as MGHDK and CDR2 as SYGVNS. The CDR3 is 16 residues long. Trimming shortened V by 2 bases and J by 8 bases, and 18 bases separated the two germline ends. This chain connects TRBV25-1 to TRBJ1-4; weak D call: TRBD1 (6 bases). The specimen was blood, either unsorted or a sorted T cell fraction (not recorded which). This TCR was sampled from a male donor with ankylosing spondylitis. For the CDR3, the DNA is TGTGCCAGCAGTGAACCTAGACAGGCAAGGGTGGAAAAACTGTTTTTT. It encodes CASSEPRQARVEKLFF.